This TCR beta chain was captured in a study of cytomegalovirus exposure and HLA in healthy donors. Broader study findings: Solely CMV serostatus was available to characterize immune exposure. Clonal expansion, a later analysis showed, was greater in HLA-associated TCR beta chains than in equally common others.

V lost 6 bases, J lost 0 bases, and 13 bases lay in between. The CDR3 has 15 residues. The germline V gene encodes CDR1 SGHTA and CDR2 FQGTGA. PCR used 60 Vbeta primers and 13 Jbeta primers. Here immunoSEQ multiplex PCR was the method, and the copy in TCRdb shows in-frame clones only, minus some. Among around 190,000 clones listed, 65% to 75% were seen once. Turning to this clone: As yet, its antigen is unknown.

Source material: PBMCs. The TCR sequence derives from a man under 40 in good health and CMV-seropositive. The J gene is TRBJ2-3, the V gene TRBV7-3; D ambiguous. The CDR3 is CASSRGSISTDTQYF. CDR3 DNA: TGTGCCAGCAGTCGCGGTTCCATTAGCACAGATACGCAGTATTTT. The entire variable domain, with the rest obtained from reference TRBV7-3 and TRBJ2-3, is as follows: GAGVSQTPSNKVTEKGKYVELRCDPISGHTALYWYRQSLGQGPEFLIYFQGTGAADDSGLPNDRFFAVRPEGSVSTLKIQRTERGDSAVYLCASSRGSISTDTQYFGPGTRLTVL.